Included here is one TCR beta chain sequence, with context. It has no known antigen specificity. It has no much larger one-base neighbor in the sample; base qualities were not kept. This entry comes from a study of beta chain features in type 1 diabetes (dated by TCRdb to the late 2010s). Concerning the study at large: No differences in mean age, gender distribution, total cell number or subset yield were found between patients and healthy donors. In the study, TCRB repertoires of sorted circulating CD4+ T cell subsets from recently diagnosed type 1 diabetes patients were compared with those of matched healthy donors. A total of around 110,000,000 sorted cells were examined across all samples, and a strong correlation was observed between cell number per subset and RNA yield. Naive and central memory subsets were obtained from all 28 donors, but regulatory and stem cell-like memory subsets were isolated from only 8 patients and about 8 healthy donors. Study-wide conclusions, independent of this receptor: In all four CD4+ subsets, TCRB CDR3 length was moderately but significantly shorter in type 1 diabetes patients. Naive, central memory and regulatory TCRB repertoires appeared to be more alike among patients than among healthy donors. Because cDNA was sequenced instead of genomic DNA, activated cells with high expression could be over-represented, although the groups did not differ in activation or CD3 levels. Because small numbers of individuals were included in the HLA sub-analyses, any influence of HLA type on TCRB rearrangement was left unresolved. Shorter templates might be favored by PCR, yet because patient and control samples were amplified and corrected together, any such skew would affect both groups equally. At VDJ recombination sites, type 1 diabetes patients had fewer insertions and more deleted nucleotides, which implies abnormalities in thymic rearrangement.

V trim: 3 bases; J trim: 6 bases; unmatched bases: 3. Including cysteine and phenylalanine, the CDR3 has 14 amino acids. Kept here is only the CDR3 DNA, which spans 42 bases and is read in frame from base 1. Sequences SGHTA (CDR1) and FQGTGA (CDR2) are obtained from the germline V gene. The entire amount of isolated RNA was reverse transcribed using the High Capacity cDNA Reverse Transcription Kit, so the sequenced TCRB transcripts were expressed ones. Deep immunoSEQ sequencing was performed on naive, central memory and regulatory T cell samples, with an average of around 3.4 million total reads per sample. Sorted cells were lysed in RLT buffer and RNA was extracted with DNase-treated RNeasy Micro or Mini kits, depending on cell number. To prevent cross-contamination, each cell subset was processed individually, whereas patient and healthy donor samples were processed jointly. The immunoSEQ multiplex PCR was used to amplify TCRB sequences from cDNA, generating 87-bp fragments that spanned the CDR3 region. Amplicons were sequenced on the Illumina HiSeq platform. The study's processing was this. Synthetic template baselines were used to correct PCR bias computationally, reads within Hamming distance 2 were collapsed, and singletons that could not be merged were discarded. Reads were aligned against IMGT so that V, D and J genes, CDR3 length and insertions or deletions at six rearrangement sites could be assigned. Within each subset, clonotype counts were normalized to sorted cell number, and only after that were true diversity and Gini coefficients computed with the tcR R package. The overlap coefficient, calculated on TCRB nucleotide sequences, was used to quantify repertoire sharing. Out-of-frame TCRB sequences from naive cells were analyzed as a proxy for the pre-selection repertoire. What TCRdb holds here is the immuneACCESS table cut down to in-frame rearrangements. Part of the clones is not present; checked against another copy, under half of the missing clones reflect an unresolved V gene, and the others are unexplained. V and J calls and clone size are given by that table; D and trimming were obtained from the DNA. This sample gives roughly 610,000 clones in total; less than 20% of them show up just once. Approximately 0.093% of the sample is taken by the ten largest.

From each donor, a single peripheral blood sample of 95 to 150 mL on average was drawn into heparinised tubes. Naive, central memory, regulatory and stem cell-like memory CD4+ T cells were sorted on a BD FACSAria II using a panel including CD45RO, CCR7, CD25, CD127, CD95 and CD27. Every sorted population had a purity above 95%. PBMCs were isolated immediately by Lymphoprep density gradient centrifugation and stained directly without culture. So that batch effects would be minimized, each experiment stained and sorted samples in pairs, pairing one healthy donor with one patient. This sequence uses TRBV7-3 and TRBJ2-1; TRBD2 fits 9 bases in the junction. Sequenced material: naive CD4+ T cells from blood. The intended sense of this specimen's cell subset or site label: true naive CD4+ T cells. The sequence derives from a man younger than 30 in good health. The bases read TGTGCCAGCAGCTTTAGCGGGGGTTCCAATGAGCAGTTCTTC. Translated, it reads CASSFSGGSNEQFF.